This TCR beta chain stems from a study of shared clonotypes between healthy human individuals. TCRdb's table, derived via immunoSEQ multiplex PCR, lists solely in-frame clones and lacks some. The repertoire has more than 2 million clones, 90% to 97% of them found once; the top ten carry over 0.1%. The germline gives CDR1 MGHRA, CDR2 YSYEKL. This CDR3 spans 17 amino acids. V lost 9 bases to trimming and J lost 4 bases, with 27 bases between them. Healthy and HIV-negative, the adult donors had no recent acute infections or vaccinations. V usage is TRBV4-1 and J usage is TRBJ2-5; D is possibly TRBD1 (8 bases). Sequencing used naive CD4+ T cells sorted from blood. The subset denotes: CD45RA+ positively selected. The sequence came from a man aged 18 to 30 in good health. The CDR3 nucleotides read TGCGCCAGTTCGAAAGTTTTCCACAGGGGGGGATCAGAGACCCAGTACTTC. Its protein product is CASSKVFHRGGSETQYF.